What follows are 3 T cell receptor beta chains derived from one specimen sequenced in a study of CD8 T cells in Susac syndrome. Random-hexamer reverse transcription was applied to roughly 0.5 to 1 ug RNA. One entry per CDR3 protein, called by TCRdb with MiXCR from the immunoSEQ multiplex PCR reads. The sample carries a few hundred thousand distinct CDR3 sequences, just over 90% recorded once. Input material: CD4+ T cells from PBMCs. Receptors were obtained from a human donor with multiple sclerosis.

This clonotype was recorded once. The CDR3 loop reads CATSDPARGGSNQPQHF. The DNA for the CDR3 is TGTGCCACCAGTGACCCGGCCCGAGGGGGTAGCAATCAGCCCCAGCATTTT. The chain uses TRBV24-1 and TRBJ1-5; tentative D call: TRBD1 (6 bases). The V and J ends lost 4 bases and 0 bases respectively, with 15 bases between them. The CDR3 covers 17 residues. Germline V gene data show CDR1 as KGHDR and CDR2 as SFDVKD.

The chain has TRBV15 and TRBJ1-1, with TRBD1 matching 7 bases. Per the germline V gene, CDR1 is LNHNV and CDR2 is YYDKDF (reference sequence). The CDR3 has 18 residues. The V segment lost 3 bases and the J segment 4 bases; nucleotides outside the gene matches: 17. CDR3: CATSRIPGKTGWGTEAFF. In DNA, the CDR3 is TGTGCCACCAGCAGGATCCCCGGCAAGACAGGGTGGGGCACTGAAGCTTTCTTT. Complete variable domain (other parts from reference TRBV15 and TRBJ1-1): DAMVIQNPRYQVTQFGKPVTLSCSQTLNHNVMYWYQQKSSQAPKLLFHYYDKDFNNEADTPDNFQSRRPNTSFCFLDIRSPGLGDTAMYLCATSRIPGKTGWGTEAFFGQGTRLTVV.

The rearrangement links TRBV10-3 to TRBJ2-3; D possibly uses TRBD1 or TRBD2 (5 bases each). The germline CDR1 and CDR2 sequences are ENHRY and SYGVKD. V lost 7 bases and J 2 bases, leaving 10 bases between the germline ends. CDR3 length: 13 residues. The CDR3 spells CAITGTVTDTQYF. The CDR3 nucleotides are TGTGCCATCACCGGGACCGTCACAGATACGCAGTATTTT.